This TCR beta chain was captured in a study of T cell changes during pregnancy in multiple sclerosis. TCRdb's table, derived via immunoSEQ multiplex PCR, lists solely in-frame clones and lacks some. Of roughly 100,000 clones in the sample, approximately 90% are singletons; the top ten hold 1.5% to 2%. V gave up 6 bases and J gave up 3 bases; unmatched junction bases: 8. The germline CDR1 and CDR2 sequences are WSHSY and SAAADI. This CDR3 has 17 residues. Sequencing used peripheral blood, obtained after pregnancy. This TCR was recovered from a female donor with multiple sclerosis, enrolled in a pregnancy study. V gene TRBV10-2 combines with J gene TRBJ2-7; 16 bases agree with TRBD2. The CDR3 sequence is CASRGTSGRAGNYEQYF. The CDR3 DNA follows: TGCGCCAGCAGGGGGACTAGCGGGAGGGCCGGGAACTACGAGCAGTACTTC.